Sequencing of this T cell receptor beta chain was carried out in a study of persistence of HIV-infected CD4 T cells. The immunoSEQ assay was version 4, run in survey mode. Produced via immunoSEQ multiplex PCR; TCRdb's table is partial and in-frame only. Altogether approximately 31,000 clones are present, 82% being singletons, with the ten largest covering about 6.8%. Stimulation used around 10 ug/mL lysate from CMV-infected fibroblasts. CD40L/CD69 double-negative CD45RO-high memory CD4+ T cells were collected. In regard to this clone: Its antigen is unknown.

The V segment lost 4 bases and the J segment 0 bases; nucleotides outside the gene matches: 1. In germline, CDR1 is MDHEN, CDR2 SYDVKM. CDR3 length: 15 residues. The material sequenced was CD4+ T cells sorted from PBMCs after roughly 17-hour stimulation, taken from a patient who received antiretroviral therapy. The TCR originated in an adult woman with HIV who was CMV-seropositive. The genes are TRBV28 and TRBJ1-5; 9 bases match TRBD1. This CDR3 reads CASSSGQGSNQPQHF. CDR3 bases: TGTGCCAGCAGTTCGGGACAGGGTAGCAATCAGCCCCAGCATTTT.